The subject of this entry is one T cell receptor beta chain. The CDR3 has 14 amino acids. Germline loops: CDR1 DFQATT, CDR2 SNEGSKA (reference sequence). V gave up 3 bases and J gave up 6 bases, with 15 bases separating them. This sample stems from a study of blood T cell repertoires in COVID-19. The overall study: The United States, Italy and Spain supplied acute and convalescent COVID-19 samples. Sources were T cells, B-cell-depleted T cells, or PBMCs; the material itself was cDNA or gDNA.

Authors' data handling: Estimation of nucleated cell counts relied on the amplification of reference gene primers. Only in-frame clones appear in the TCRdb table, and some are missing; sequencing was by immunoSEQ multiplex PCR. V and J calls and clone size are copied from that table; D and trimming were computed from the DNA. The sample has about 210,000 clones, about 90% seen once. The clonotype comes from a man aged 25 to 45 with acute or convalescent COVID-19. Sequencing used peripheral blood. The rearrangement joins TRBV20-1 to TRBJ1-5; the D gene is possibly TRBD1 (6 bases). CDR3: CSASDRRGRQPQHF. CDR3 coding DNA: TGCAGTGCTAGTGACCGCAGGGGCCGTCAGCCCCAGCATTTT.